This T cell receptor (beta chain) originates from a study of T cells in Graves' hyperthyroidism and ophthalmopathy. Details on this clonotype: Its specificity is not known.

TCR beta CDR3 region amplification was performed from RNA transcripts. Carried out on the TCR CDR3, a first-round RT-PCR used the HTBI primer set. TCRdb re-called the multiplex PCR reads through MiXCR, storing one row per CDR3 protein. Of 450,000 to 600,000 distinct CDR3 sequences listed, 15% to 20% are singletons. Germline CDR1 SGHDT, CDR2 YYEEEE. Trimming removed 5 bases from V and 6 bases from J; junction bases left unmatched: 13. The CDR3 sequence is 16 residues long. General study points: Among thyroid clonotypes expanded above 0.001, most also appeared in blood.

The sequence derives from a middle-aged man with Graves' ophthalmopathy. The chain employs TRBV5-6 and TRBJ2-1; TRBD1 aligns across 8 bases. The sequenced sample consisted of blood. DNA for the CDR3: TGTGCCAGCAGTGCCGCCGGGAACAGGGGGTCCAATGAGCAGTTCTTC. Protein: CASSAAGNRGSNEQFF.